This TCR beta chain is from a study of shared clonotypes between healthy human individuals. Study results and caveats: Sharing across a few donors was seen in roughly 5% of naive CD4 clonotypes. Compared with clonotypes that all four donors shared, non-shared clonotypes had lower generation probabilities.

Comments on this clone: No antigen is known for it. The junction departs from the called germline gene at one end, perhaps through a read error. Different DNA sequences within this sample yield the same CDR3.

An even split of each subset's genomic DNA across several immunoSEQ plates was performed. Profiling relied on immunoSEQ multiplex PCR, and the TCRdb table lists in-frame clones only, not all of them. The sample includes 2 million to 2.5 million clones, around 95% of them seen just once. Sequencing input: naive CD4+ T cells sorted from blood. Noted subset: CD45RA+ positively selected. The sequence came from a man between 18 and 35 years old in good health.

The CDR3 spells CASSLGINNEQFF. CDR3 bases: TGTGCTAGCAGCCTCGGCATAAACAATGAGCAGTTCTTC. The chain couples TRBV7-7 to TRBJ2-1; D unclear. CDR3 length: 13 amino acids. Germline CDR1 and CDR2: SSHAT and FNYEAQ (reference sequence).